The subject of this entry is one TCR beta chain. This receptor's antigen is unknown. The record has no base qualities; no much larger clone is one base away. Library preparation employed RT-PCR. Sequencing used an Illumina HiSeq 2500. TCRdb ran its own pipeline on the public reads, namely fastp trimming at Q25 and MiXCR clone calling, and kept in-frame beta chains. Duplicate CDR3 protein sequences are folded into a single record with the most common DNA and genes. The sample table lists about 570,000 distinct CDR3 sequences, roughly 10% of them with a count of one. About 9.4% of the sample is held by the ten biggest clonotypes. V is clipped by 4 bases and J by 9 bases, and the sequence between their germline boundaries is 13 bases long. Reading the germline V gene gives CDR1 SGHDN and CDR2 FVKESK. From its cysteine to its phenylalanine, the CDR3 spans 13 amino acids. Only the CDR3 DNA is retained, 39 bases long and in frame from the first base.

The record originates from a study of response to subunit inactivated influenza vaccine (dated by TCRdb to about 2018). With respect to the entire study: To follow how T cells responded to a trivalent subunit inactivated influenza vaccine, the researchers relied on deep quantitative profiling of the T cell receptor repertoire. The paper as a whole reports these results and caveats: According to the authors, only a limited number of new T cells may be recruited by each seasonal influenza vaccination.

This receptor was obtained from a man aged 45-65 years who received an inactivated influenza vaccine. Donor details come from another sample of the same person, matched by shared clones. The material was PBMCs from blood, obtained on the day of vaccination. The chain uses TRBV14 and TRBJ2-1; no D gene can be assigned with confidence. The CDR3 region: CASSPALEVEQFF. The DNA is TGTGCCAGCAGCCCTGCATTAGAGGTTGAGCAGTTCTTC.